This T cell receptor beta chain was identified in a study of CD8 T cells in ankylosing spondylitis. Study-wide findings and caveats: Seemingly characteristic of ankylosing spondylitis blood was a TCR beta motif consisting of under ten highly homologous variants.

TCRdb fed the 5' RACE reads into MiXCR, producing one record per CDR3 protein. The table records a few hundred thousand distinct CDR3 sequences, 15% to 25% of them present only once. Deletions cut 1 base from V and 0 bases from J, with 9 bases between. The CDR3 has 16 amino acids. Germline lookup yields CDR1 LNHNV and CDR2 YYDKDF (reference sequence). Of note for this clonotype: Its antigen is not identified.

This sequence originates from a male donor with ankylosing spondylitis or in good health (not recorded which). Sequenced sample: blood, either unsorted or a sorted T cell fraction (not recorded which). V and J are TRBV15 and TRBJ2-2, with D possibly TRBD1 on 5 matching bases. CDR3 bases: TGTGCCACCAGCAGAGCTGGACAATCGAACACCGGGGAGCTGTTTTTT. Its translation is CATSRAGQSNTGELFF. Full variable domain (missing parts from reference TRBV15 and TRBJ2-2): DAMVIQNPRYQVTQFGKPVTLSCSQTLNHNVMYWYQQKSSQAPKLLFHYYDKDFNNEADTPDNFQSRRPNTSFCFLDIRSPGLGDTAMYLCATSRAGQSNTGELFFGEGSRLTVL.